These T cell receptor beta chains were read from a single sample in a study of cytomegalovirus exposure and HLA in healthy donors. TCRdb's table, derived via immunoSEQ multiplex PCR, lists solely in-frame clones and lacks some. Found here are about 160,000 clones, 75% to 90% of them singletons; the top ten hold around 2.4%. Material: PBMCs. Receptors were obtained from a woman aged 18-29 years in good health and CMV-seronegative. Each CDR3 is given with its conserved first and last residue. D genes are given only for firm matches. The listing skips clone size in some rows; elsewhere it reads once, few, many or a size class.

abundance	v_gene	len	j_gene	d_gene	CDR3nt	CDR3aa
-	TRBV6-1	14	TRBJ2-7	TRBD1	TGTGCCAGCATGGCCGGACAGGCCGTGAACGAGCAGTACTTC	CASMAGQAVNEQYF
-	TRBV6-1	13	TRBJ1-2	-	TGTGCCAGCAAGATCACCGGGGTCTATGGCTACACCTTC	CASKITGVYGYTF
-	TRBV5-1	16	TRBJ2-7	TRBD1	TGCGCCAGCAGCACCCCAACAGGGGCCACCCCTTACGAGCAGTACTTC	CASSTPTGATPYEQYF
-	TRBV5-8	15	TRBJ1-1	-	TGTGCCAGCAGCTCGTACAAAGTCCTGAACACTGAAGCTTTCTTT	CASSSYKVLNTEAFF
-	TRBV4-1	15	TRBJ2-1	TRBD1	TGCGCCAGCGAACTGGGGACAGGGGGCATGAATGAGCAGTTCTTC	CASELGTGGMNEQFF
-	TRBV7-2	16	TRBJ1-4	-	TGTGCCAGCAGCTTAAATCGGGGGATAATTAATGAAAAACTGTTTTTT	CASSLNRGIINEKLFF
-	TRBV5-1	17	TRBJ2-6	-	TGCGCCAGCAGCTTGCCGGAGAGAGGTTCCGGGGCCAACGTCCTGACTTTC	CASSLPERGSGANVLTF
-	TRBV7-2	16	TRBJ2-3	-	TGTGCCAGCAGCTCCTTAGCGTATCCTAGCACAGATACGCAGTATTTT	CASSSLAYPSTDTQYF
-	TRBV11-1	14	TRBJ1-1	TRBD1	TGTGCCAGCAGTGACAGGGGGCGGGACACTGAAGCTTTCTTT	CASSDRGRDTEAFF
few	TRBV5-4	15	TRBJ1-1	-	TGTGCCAGCAGCTTTTACCGGGTTATGAACACTGAAGCTTTCTTT	CASSFYRVMNTEAFF
-	TRBV7-8	14	TRBJ2-1	-	TGTGCCAGCAGCTTCCCCCGAGGAGGTGATGAGCAGTTCTTC	CASSFPRGGDEQFF
-	TRBV29-1	13	TRBJ1-6	-	TGCAGCGTTGCCGAGACGGGAAATTCACCCCTCCACTTT	CSVAETGNSPLHF
-	TRBV4-3	17	TRBJ2-3	TRBD1	TGCGCCAGCAGCCAACAGGACAGGATACCCTCCACAGATACGCAGTATTTT	CASSQQDRIPSTDTQYF
once	TRBV4-2	15	TRBJ2-2	-	TGTGCCAGCAGCCAAGAGGGGGGGCAAGGCGGGGAGCTGTTTTTT	CASSQEGGQGGELFF
-	TRBV27	15	TRBJ1-1	TRBD1	TGTGCCAGCAGTTTCAGGACAGGTTTGAACACTGAAGCTTTCTTT	CASSFRTGLNTEAFF
-	TRBV11-2	19	TRBJ2-6	TRBD1	TGTGCCAGCAGCTTAGGTGGGCGCAGGGGGCAGGGTGGGGCCAACGTCCTGACTTTC	CASSLGGRRGQGGANVLTF
once	TRBV28	16	TRBJ2-2	TRBD2	TGTGCCAGCAGTTATACAGGGACTAGAAGGTCCGGGGAGCTGTTTTTT	CASSYTGTRRSGELFF
-	TRBV30	16	TRBJ1-6	TRBD1	TGTGCCTGGAACCTACAGGGGTCCTACTATAATTCACCCCTCCACTTT	CAWNLQGSYYNSPLHF
-	TRBV4-3	14	TRBJ2-3	-	TGCGCCAGCAGCAAGTGGTCTCGGGGAGATACGCAGTATTTT	CASSKWSRGDTQYF
-	TRBV5-1	15	TRBJ2-3	-	TGCGCCAGCAGCTTGGTAGCTTCTAGCACAGATACGCAGTATTTT	CASSLVASSTDTQYF
-	TRBV11-2	12	TRBJ2-7	-	TGTGCCAGCAGCCGAGGGATCTACGAGCAGTACTTC	CASSRGIYEQYF
-	TRBV19	15	TRBJ1-2	TRBD1	TGTGCCAGTAGTCTGAAAACCGGGACAGGGGGCGGCTACACCTTC	CASSLKTGTGGGYTF
-	TRBV6-1	17	TRBJ2-4	-	TGTGCCAGCAGTGAGGGTCCCCCAAGACAGGCCAAAAACATTCAGTACTTC	CASSEGPPRQAKNIQYF
-	TRBV28	11	TRBJ1-1	-	TGTGCCAGCACAGGGGCTACTGAAGCTTTCTTT	CASTGATEAFF
-	TRBV5-4	13	TRBJ1-1	-	TGTGCCAGCAGCTCAGGAGGAGCGACTGAAGCTTTCTTT	CASSSGGATEAFF
once	TRBV6-5	10	TRBJ1-1	-	TGTGCCAGTGTAAACACTGAAGCTTTCTTT	CASVNTEAFF
once	TRBV2	13	TRBJ2-7	-	TGTGCCAGCGGCCAGGACAGCACCTACGAGCAGTACTTC	CASGQDSTYEQYF